Shown below are 21 T cell receptor beta chains from a single sample sequenced in a study of response to subunit inactivated influenza vaccine. TCRdb itself ran the RT-PCR reads through MiXCR, one entry per CDR3 protein. Here the sample spans 600,000 to 850,000 distinct CDR3 sequences, 11% to 15% being singletons. Sequenced here: PBMCs from blood, sampled approximately 15 days before vaccination. Receptors were obtained from a man in his fifties or sixties who received an inactivated influenza vaccine.

About this clonotype itself: At one boundary the junction diverges from the germline segment, which might be a read error. The V and J genes are TRBV27 and TRBJ2-1; possible D gene TRBD2, 6 bases. The V gene's germline CDR1 is MNHEY and CDR2 SMNVEV (reference sequence). This CDR3 region has 15 residues. This chain's CDR3 is CASRDGLQPYNVQFF. The CDR3 coding sequence is TGTGCCAGCAGGGACGGACTACAGCCCTACAATGTGCAGTTCTTC.

This clonotype appeared a few times. The rearrangement links TRBV28 to TRBJ1-2; D call uncertain. The V gene's germline CDR1 is MDHEN and CDR2 SYDVKM. The CDR3 consists of 15 residues. The V end was cut by 2 bases, the J end by 0 bases, with 10 bases between. The CDR3 nucleotides read TGTGCCAGCAGTTTAAGCCGCGGGCCTAACTATGGCTACACCTTC. Translating gives CASSLSRGPNYGYTF.

This clonotype was found many times. The J gene is TRBJ2-3, the V gene TRBV5-6; D unresolved. Deletions cut 2 bases from V and 0 bases from J, with 13 bases between. Germline CDR1 SGHDT, CDR2 YYEEEE. This CDR3 has 16 amino acids. In DNA, the CDR3 is TGTGCCAGCAGCTTAGGCTCGTGGTTTAGCACAGATACGCAGTATTTT. Its translation is CASSLGSWFSTDTQYF.

This chain joins TRBV6-2 or TRBV6-3 and TRBJ2-7, with 11 bases fitting TRBD2. CDR3 length: 17 residues. V lost 4 bases, J lost 3 bases, and 11 bases stayed unmatched. Germline CDR1 is MNHEY and CDR2 is SVGEGT. The CDR3 DNA reads as TGTGCCAGCAGTTCCATCCTTAGCGGGAGGGAGAACTACGAGCAGTACTTC. This encodes CASSSILSGRENYEQYF.

The chain recombines TRBV19 with TRBJ2-3, with D possibly being TRBD2 (5 bases). The CDR3 totals 15 residues. The germline V and J ends were trimmed by 7 bases and 3 bases, with 17 bases remaining between them. Germline-derived CDR1 and CDR2 are LNHDA and SQIVND (reference sequence). The CDR3 region has the DNA TGTGCCAGTAAGAGCGGCCTGTTTGGGACAGATACGCAGTATTTT. This gives the protein CASKSGLFGTDTQYF.

The V and J genes are TRBV18 and TRBJ2-7; D may correspond to TRBD1 or TRBD2 (5 bases each). The V gene's germline CDR1 is KGHSH and CDR2 LQKENI. The CDR3 is 13 residues long. V lost 3 bases to trimming and J lost 6 bases, with 12 bases between them. Here the CDR3 reads CASSPMSGSEQYF. CDR3 sequence (DNA): TGTGCCAGCTCACCTATGTCAGGGAGCGAGCAGTACTTC.

The chain uses TRBV6-2 or TRBV6-3 and TRBJ1-6; D gene unclear. CDR3 length: 13 residues. The germline gives CDR1 MNHEY, CDR2 SVGEGT. V shed 7 bases and J shed 9 bases, with 13 bases lying between them. In nucleotides, the CDR3 is TGTGCCAGCACACTATTTTGGGGTTCACCCCTCCACTTT. This gives the protein CASTLFWGSPLHF.

This clonotype occurred a few times. The rearrangement joins TRBV11-2 to TRBJ2-1, with TRBD2 matching over 10 bases. The germline CDR1 and CDR2 sequences are SGHAT and FQNNGV. The junction had 11 bases not matched to a gene; V was cut back by 5 bases and J by 4 bases. This CDR3 is built from 17 residues. CDR3 nucleotide sequence: TGTGCCAGCAGCCCTTTAGGGCTAGCGGGGGATTACAATGAGCAGTTCTTC. Amino acid sequence: CASSPLGLAGDYNEQFF. Based on the CDR3 plus reference TRBV11-2 and TRBJ2-1, the full variable domain is EAGVAQSPRYKIIEKRQSVAFWCNPISGHATLYWYQQILGQGPKLLIQFQNNGVVDDSQLPKDRFSAERLKGVDSTLKIQPAKLEDSAVYLCASSPLGLAGDYNEQFFGPGTRLTVL.

The gene calls are TRBV7-9 and TRBJ2-1; no firm D call. Trimming stripped 5 bases from V and 10 bases from J, with 18 bases between. Germline V gene sequence: CDR1 SEHNR, CDR2 FQNEAQ (reference sequence). This CDR3 has 14 amino acids. CDR3 coding DNA: TGTGCCAGCAGCCCCTTGAGACCACTACTGGAGCAGTTCTTC. Protein product: CASSPLRPLLEQFF.

The rearrangement uses TRBV6-5 and TRBJ2-7; TRBD1 matches 7 bases. This CDR3 region has 12 residues. With V trimmed by 7 bases and J by 6 bases, 6 bases remained unmatched. Germline assignment: CDR1 MNHEY and CDR2 SVGAGI. The CDR3 DNA reads as TGTGCCAGCAACGACAGGGTAGGCGAGCAGTACTTC. Translated, it gives CASNDRVGEQYF.

Only a few counts were recorded for this clonotype. J is TRBJ2-5 and V is TRBV29-1, with no clear D. Trimming pared 7 bases from V and 5 bases from J, leaving 14 bases between. This CDR3 comprises 12 residues. CDR1 is SQVTM, CDR2 ANQGSEA, per germline. CDR3 nucleotides: TGCAGCGCCTCACGTGGGTACGAGACCCAGTACTTC. Translating it yields CSASRGYETQYF.

In its sample, this clonotype was seen a few times. The V gene is TRBV7-6, the J gene TRBJ2-7; maybe TRBD2 (6 bases). The germline CDR1 and CDR2 sequences are SGHVS and FNYEAQ. The V end lost 5 bases, the J end lost 4 bases, and 18 bases lay between the germline ends. The CDR3 loop spans 15 amino acids. CDR3 in DNA: TGTGCCAGCAGCAGAGAATCCGGGAGCAGTTACGAGCAGTACTTC. This translates into CASSRESGSSYEQYF.

The chain uses TRBV4-1 and TRBJ2-5; unclear D gene. The germline V gene has CDR1 MGHRA and CDR2 YSYEKL. CDR3 length: 13 amino acids. V shed 0 bases and J shed 5 bases, with 7 bases lying between them. The CDR3 spells CASSQELGETQYF. For the CDR3, the DNA is TGCGCCAGCAGCCAAGAACTCGGGGAGACCCAGTACTTC.

This clonotype has more than one count but fewer than ten. The chain is built from TRBV7-2 and TRBJ2-7; possibly TRBD1 or TRBD2 for D (6 bases each). V shed 1 base and J shed 3 bases, with 13 bases lying between them. CDR1 is SGHTA and CDR2 is FQGNSA in the germline V gene. CDR3 length: 15 residues. The CDR3 nucleotides read TGTGCCAGCAGCTTAGATGGGGGGCGATACTACGAGCAGTACTTC. It specifies CASSLDGGRYYEQYF.

This clonotype was recorded a few times. V and J are TRBV29-1 and TRBJ2-7, with D tentatively TRBD1 or TRBD2 (5 bases each). The CDR3 runs 13 residues. Germline CDR1 and CDR2: SQVTM and ANQGSEA. Trimming pared 7 bases from V and 9 bases from J, leaving 22 bases between. CDR3 amino acids: CSAKSGTGLGQYF. The CDR3 DNA follows: TGCAGCGCGAAGTCCGGGACCGGGTTAGGGCAGTACTTC.

CDR3 in amino acids: CASSQDENRGTDTQYF. The CDR3 DNA is TGCGCCAGCAGCCAAGATGAGAACAGGGGAACAGATACGCAGTATTTT. The gene calls are TRBV4-3 and TRBJ2-3, with TRBD1 identical over 7 bases. Germline loops: CDR1 LGHNA, CDR2 YSLEER. The CDR3 is 16 residues long. J lost 3 bases, V lost 0 bases, and 6 bases had no gene match.

This clonotype was seen a handful of times. The chain joins TRBV3-1 to TRBJ2-1; D is perhaps TRBD2 (6 bases). V was cut by 3 bases and J by 8 bases, with 14 bases left in between. Germline V CDR1 and CDR2: LGHDT, YNNKEL (reference sequence). The CDR3 has 14 residues. CDR3 sequence (DNA): TGTGCCAGCAGCCATAGGGAGACTAGTCATGAGCAGTTCTTC. Protein sequence: CASSHRETSHEQFF.

The sample holds a few counts of this clonotype. The V and J genes are TRBV5-1 and TRBJ2-1, with 11 positions matching TRBD2. The CDR3 totals 14 residues. After removal of 3 bases from V and 8 bases from J, the junction contained 4 bases not matched to a gene. CDR1 is SGHRS, CDR2 YFSETQ, per germline. DNA of the CDR3: TGCGCCAGCAGCTCTAGCGGGAGGATCGATGAGCAGTTCTTC. Protein product: CASSSSGRIDEQFF.

This clonotype was detected a few times. The rearrangement links TRBV29-1 to TRBJ2-1, with a tentative D call TRBD1 (7 bases). The CDR3 covers 12 residues. Looked up from germline, CDR1 is SQVTM and CDR2 is ANQGSEA. V was pared by 8 bases and J by 6 bases, with 14 bases between. CDR3 in amino acids: CSTRQGGNEQFF. The CDR3 coding sequence is TGCAGCACAAGACAGGGAGGCAATGAGCAGTTCTTC.

There are a few counts of this clonotype. The chain links TRBV5-1 to TRBJ2-7; 10 bases map to TRBD2. The V gene's germline CDR1 is SGHRS and CDR2 YFSETQ. CDR3 length: 15 residues. Losses at the gene ends were 4 bases for V and 5 bases for J; bases not matched to a gene: 9. The CDR3 DNA reads TGCGCCAGCAGCCCGAGGGCTAGCGGGAGCCACGAGCAGTACTTC. As protein: CASSPRASGSHEQYF.

This clonotype was observed a handful of times. The chain recombines TRBV20-1 with TRBJ1-5, with a possible D match to TRBD1 (6 bases). Trimming took off 3 bases at V and 7 bases at J, with 13 bases between the two ends. Germline CDR1 and CDR2: DFQATT and SNEGSKA (reference sequence). This CDR3 contains 13 residues. This chain's CDR3 is CSASVRGPQPQHF. The CDR3 nucleotides are TGCAGTGCTAGCGTCAGGGGCCCCCAGCCCCAGCATTTT.